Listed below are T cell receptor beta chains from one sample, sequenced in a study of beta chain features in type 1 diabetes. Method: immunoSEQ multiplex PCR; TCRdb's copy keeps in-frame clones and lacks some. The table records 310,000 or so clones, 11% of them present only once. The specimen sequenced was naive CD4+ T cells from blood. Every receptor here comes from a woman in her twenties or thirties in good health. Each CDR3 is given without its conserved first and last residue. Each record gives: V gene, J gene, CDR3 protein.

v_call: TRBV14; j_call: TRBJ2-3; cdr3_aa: ASSQRSSGRAFDTQY
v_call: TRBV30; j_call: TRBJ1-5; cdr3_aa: AWNGGGGQPQH
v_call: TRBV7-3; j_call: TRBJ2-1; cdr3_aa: ASSQAVADNEQF
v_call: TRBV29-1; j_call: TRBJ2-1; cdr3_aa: SVLTSGRYSSEQF
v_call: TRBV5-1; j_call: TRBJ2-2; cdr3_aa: ASSTSPSGQDTGELF
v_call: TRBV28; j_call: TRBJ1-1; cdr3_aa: ASSLGGRKNTEAF
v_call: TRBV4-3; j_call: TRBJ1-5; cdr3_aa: ASSQDSSNQPQH
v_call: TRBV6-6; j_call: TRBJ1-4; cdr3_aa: ASKRDEKLF
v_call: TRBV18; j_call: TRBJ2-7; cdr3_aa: ASSPGGRGPTYEQY
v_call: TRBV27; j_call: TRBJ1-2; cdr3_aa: ASSLVQGADGYT